The 15 T cell receptor beta chains presented below share a single source sample, sequenced in a study of cytomegalovirus exposure and HLA in healthy donors. The PCR contained 60 Vbeta and 13 Jbeta primers. Method: immunoSEQ multiplex PCR; TCRdb's copy keeps in-frame clones and lacks some. The sample has under 150,000 clones, almost 85% seen once. Sequencing was performed on PBMCs. The receptors derive from a young man in good health and CMV-seropositive.

This sequence joins TRBV28 and TRBJ2-7, with 11 bases lining up with TRBD2. The CDR3 is 15 amino acids. V trimming: 5 bases; J trimming: 3 bases; junction bases outside the gene matches: 6. Looked up from germline, CDR1 is MDHEN and CDR2 is SYDVKM. DNA of the CDR3: TGTGCCAGCAGTCCTGGGACTAGCGGCTTCTACGAGCAGTACTTC. This codes for CASSPGTSGFYEQYF.

This chain connects TRBV15 to TRBJ1-4; D might be TRBD1 (5 bases). Trimming removed 6 bases at V and 8 bases at J, with 13 bases between. Germline assignment: CDR1 LNHNV and CDR2 YYDKDF (reference sequence). This CDR3 is built from 13 residues. The CDR3 DNA reads TGTGCCACCAGAGGCGACAGTGAGGAAAAACTGTTTTTT. Amino acids: CATRGDSEEKLFF.

This clone was picked up a small number of times. V is TRBV7-8 and J is TRBJ1-1; D unresolved. Germline V lookup: CDR1 SGHVS, CDR2 FQNEAQ. This CDR3 comprises 14 residues. V was shortened by 0 bases and J by 1 base, with 6 bases between the two germline ends. The CDR3: CASSLAGPNTEAFF. The CDR3 DNA is TGTGCCAGCAGCTTAGCTGGCCCGAACACTGAAGCTTTCTTT. Supplemented by reference TRBV7-8 and TRBJ1-1, the full variable domain reads GAGVSQSPRYKVAKRGQDVALRCDPISGHVSLFWYQQALGQGPEFLTYFQNEAQLDKSGLPSDRFFAERPEGSVSTLKIQRTQQEDSAVYLCASSLAGPNTEAFFGQGTRLTVV.

This clone was observed a few times. The gene calls are TRBV5-4 and TRBJ1-4, with D possibly TRBD1 on 6 matching bases. The germline V and J ends were trimmed by 4 bases and 3 bases, with 10 bases remaining between them. Germline lookup yields CDR1 SGHNT and CDR2 YYREEE (reference sequence). This CDR3 is 14 amino acids long. CDR3 bases: TGTGCCAGCAGCGTCAGGGGAGCTAATGAAAAACTGTTTTTT. Its translation is CASSVRGANEKLFF.

The J gene is TRBJ1-2, the V gene TRBV10-3; maybe TRBD1 (6 bases). The V end lost 7 bases, the J end lost 0 bases, and 12 bases lay between the germline ends. The germline gives CDR1 ENHRY, CDR2 SYGVKD. This CDR3 contains 14 residues. The CDR3 nucleotides are TGTGCCATCACTCAGGACAGCTCTAACTATGGCTACACCTTC. Translation: CAITQDSSNYGYTF.

V is TRBV7-8 and J is TRBJ1-2; D call uncertain. V gave up 3 bases and J gave up 4 bases, with 21 bases separating them. This CDR3 comprises 17 residues. Germline lookup yields CDR1 SGHVS and CDR2 FQNEAQ. DNA for the CDR3: TGTGCCAGCAGCTTTCTCCCGGGTTTGACTTCTAGCTATGGCTACACCTTC. Translated: CASSFLPGLTSSYGYTF.

The chain combines TRBV9 with TRBJ2-1; 8 nucleotides match TRBD1. V shed 0 bases, J shed 7 bases, and the junction held 6 bases outside the gene matches. This CDR3 has 15 residues. Germline CDR1 SGDLS, CDR2 YYNGEE. The CDR3 reads CASSVAGGPLNEQFF. Here the CDR3 DNA reads TGTGCCAGCAGCGTAGCAGGGGGCCCCCTGAATGAGCAGTTCTTC.

This clone is a singleton in its sample. The chain combines TRBV29-1 with TRBJ2-1; D possibly corresponds to TRBD2 (5 bases). The CDR3 is 15 amino acids. Trimming took 1 base from V and 2 from J, leaving 12 bases between them. Germline values: CDR1 SQVTM, CDR2 ANQGSEA. For the CDR3, the DNA is TGCAGCGTTGAAGGGATTTCCGGGGCCTACAATGAGCAGTTCTTC. Translation gives CSVEGISGAYNEQFF.

The chain employs TRBV7-9 and TRBJ2-4; D uncertain. Germline CDR1 is SEHNR and CDR2 is FQNEAQ (reference sequence). V lost 3 bases, J lost 0 bases, and 9 bases lay in between. The CDR3 runs 15 residues. CDR3 loop: CASSLSSVAKNIQYF. DNA for the CDR3: TGTGCCAGCAGCTTGTCTTCGGTAGCCAAAAACATTCAGTACTTC.

CDR3 amino acids: CASSSQRDGRSYNEQFF. The CDR3 DNA follows: TGTGCCAGCAGCTCACAGCGGGACGGCCGCTCCTACAATGAGCAGTTCTTC. The genes are TRBV13 and TRBJ2-1; 7 bases map to TRBD2. V dropped 4 bases and J dropped 0; count of bases not matched to a gene: 9. In germline, CDR1 is PRHDT, CDR2 FYEKMQ (reference sequence). CDR3 size: 17 residues. Combining the CDR3 with reference TRBV13 and TRBJ2-1 gives the whole variable domain AAGVIQSPRHLIKEKRETATLKCYPIPRHDTVYWYQQGPGQDPQFLISFYEKMQSDKGSIPDRFSAQQFSDYHSELNMSSLELGDSALYFCASSSQRDGRSYNEQFFGPGTRLTVL.

This clone was picked up a small number of times. The chain employs TRBV5-1 and TRBJ2-7; 12 bases fit TRBD1. The CDR3 is made up of 15 amino acids. The ends lost 4 bases at V and 6 bases at J; junction bases unmatched: 8. Germline CDR1 is SGHRS and CDR2 is YFSETQ. The CDR3 coding sequence is TGCGCCAGCAGCCCCCGGGGACAGGGGGCGAGCGAGCAGTACTTC. This sequence encodes CASSPRGQGASEQYF.

The V and J genes are TRBV29-1 and TRBJ2-3; D may be TRBD2 (5 bases). This CDR3 spans 15 amino acids. V was clipped by 4 bases and J by 0 bases, with 14 bases between them. CDR1 and CDR2 from the germline V gene are SQVTM and ANQGSEA. The CDR3 DNA reads as TGCAGCGTTGGCCCATACGGGGTTAGCACAGATACGCAGTATTTT. Protein sequence: CSVGPYGVSTDTQYF.

CDR3 region: CASSLLEDIQYF. CDR3 sequence (DNA): TGTGCCAGCAGTTTACTTGAGGACATTCAGTACTTC. The chain carries TRBV27 and TRBJ2-4; D is undetermined. Per germline, CDR1 MNHEY and CDR2 SMNVEV (reference sequence). The CDR3 runs 12 residues. V lost 2 bases to trimming and J lost 8 bases, with 7 bases between them.

The chain employs TRBV2 and TRBJ2-1; 13 bases map to TRBD2. The ends lost 5 bases at V and 0 bases at J; junction bases unmatched: 7. The CDR3 consists of 18 residues. From germline, CDR1 is SNHLY and CDR2 FYNNEI. The CDR3 sequence: CASSRLAGGLSSYNEQFF. CDR3 bases: TGTGCCAGCAGTAGACTAGCGGGGGGTCTGAGCTCCTACAATGAGCAGTTCTTC.

V and J are TRBV11-2 and TRBJ2-7, with 7 bases lining up with TRBD2. J lost 9 bases, V lost 5 bases, and 16 bases had no gene match. The CDR3 spans 15 residues. Germline V CDR1 and CDR2: SGHAT, FQNNGV. CDR3 protein: CASSQQDTPGGRQYF. In DNA form, the CDR3 reads TGTGCCAGCAGCCAGCAGGACACCCCTGGCGGGAGGCAGTACTTC.